This T cell receptor beta chain was obtained from a study of immune characteristics of hereditary and idiopathic chronic pancreatitis. Looking at the study overall: The study profiled local pancreatic immune cells and TCRbeta repertoires in hereditary and idiopathic chronic pancreatitis compared with control organ donor pancreases. In total, roughly five control pancreases, roughly 7 hereditary chronic pancreatitis pancreases and roughly 6 idiopathic chronic pancreatitis pancreases underwent TCRbeta sequencing. The gDNA-based approach was selected because minimal in vitro experimental manipulation of pancreas-infiltrating T cells was involved. Overall study results and their limits: Both chronic pancreatitis groups showed significantly increased TCRbeta repertoire diversity and reduced clonality versus controls. Numbers of productive TCR rearrangements correlated positively with disease severity scores among roughly 14 chronic pancreatitis patients. Hereditary and idiopathic chronic pancreatitis differed in Vbeta-Jbeta gene family usage, including TRBV10, TRBV19, TRBV23 and TRBV5. Chronic pancreatitis caused by alcohol use was excluded from the study. Because patient tissue could only be obtained at the time of TPIAT, differences in disease duration may have influenced the immune findings.

V is reduced by 4 bases and J by 2 bases, leaving a spacing of 12 bases between them. The CDR3, from cysteine to phenylalanine, totals 14 residues. Only CDR3 DNA is held: 42 bases, read in frame from base 1. CDR1 and CDR2, per the germline V gene (reference sequence), are LGHDT and YNNKEL. A note on this clone: Its target antigen remains unknown. No much larger clone is present one base from it, and per-base qualities are unavailable.

Patients undergoing total pancreatectomy with islet autotransplantation (TPIAT) were the source of the chronic pancreatitis pancreas tissue. No known history of diabetes was present in the included chronic pancreatitis patients. For TCRbeta sequencing, genomic DNA was extracted directly from bulk pancreas tissue, without T cell sorting. Pancreas tissues from patients and organ donors were collected consecutively at two US centers. Preparation of the library involved the immunoSEQ multiplex PCR assay. The TCRbeta CDR3 region and neighboring sequences were amplified from pancreatic genomic DNA and then sequenced. Turning to the authors' computational methods: Repertoire diversity was measured as a mean normalized Shannon-Wiener index, alongside productive clonality and productive rearrangement counts. The nonparametric Mann-Whitney U test was used to compare repertoire metrics between the control and chronic pancreatitis groups. A shared clonotype was defined as a CDR3beta sequence with the same amino acid composition and length across subjects. The immuneACCESS repertoire file appears here via TCRdb, limited to in-frame rearrangements. These files lack a portion of the clones; in checked studies, under half of the deficit traces to unresolved V genes, and the cause of the others is not known. V, J and clone size are taken as reported in that table, and D and trimming were inferred from the DNA itself. The sample profile shows some 15,000 clones; over 70% of them were found once. The top ten hold 14% of the sample.

The sequence was obtained from a human donor with chronic pancreatitis. The sequenced material came from pancreas tissue with hereditary chronic pancreatitis. The chain uses TRBV3-1 (or the pseudogene TRBV3-2) and TRBJ2-7; the D region possibly corresponds to TRBD2 (5 bases align). The DNA is TGTGCCAGCAGCCGACTCGAGGGAGCCTACGAGCAGTACTTC. This gives the protein CASSRLEGAYEQYF.